The T cell receptor beta chain under discussion was sequenced for a study of PD-1 blockade in classical Hodgkin lymphoma. Brentuximab vedotin exposure varied among the patients, all of whom had relapsed after autologous stem cell transplantation. Relapsed/refractory classical Hodgkin lymphoma patients had complete, partial or progressive responses. The data were produced by immunoSEQ multiplex PCR, yet TCRdb's version contains in-frame clones alone and is incomplete. The sample includes 14,000 to 15,000 clones, around four fifths seen only once; the top ten take approximately 25%. Overall study results and limits: The repertoire differences lack a defined cause, possibly disease activity or prior therapy.

Concerning this clone itself: Its antigen is unknown.

Trimming left V 3 bases short and J 6 bases short, with 15 bases between. In germline, CDR1 is LGHNA, CDR2 YSLEER. CDR3 length: 15 amino acids. The sequenced sample was peripheral blood mononuclear cells (PBMCs), obtained before the second cycle of nivolumab. The clonotype originates from a human donor with classical Hodgkin lymphoma. The chain combines TRBV4-3 with TRBJ2-1; the D gene is possibly TRBD2 (6 bases). The CDR3 DNA follows: TGCGCCAGCAGCCAGGGGGGTGCCCCCCTCAATGAGCAGTTCTTC. The encoded protein is CASSQGGAPLNEQFF.